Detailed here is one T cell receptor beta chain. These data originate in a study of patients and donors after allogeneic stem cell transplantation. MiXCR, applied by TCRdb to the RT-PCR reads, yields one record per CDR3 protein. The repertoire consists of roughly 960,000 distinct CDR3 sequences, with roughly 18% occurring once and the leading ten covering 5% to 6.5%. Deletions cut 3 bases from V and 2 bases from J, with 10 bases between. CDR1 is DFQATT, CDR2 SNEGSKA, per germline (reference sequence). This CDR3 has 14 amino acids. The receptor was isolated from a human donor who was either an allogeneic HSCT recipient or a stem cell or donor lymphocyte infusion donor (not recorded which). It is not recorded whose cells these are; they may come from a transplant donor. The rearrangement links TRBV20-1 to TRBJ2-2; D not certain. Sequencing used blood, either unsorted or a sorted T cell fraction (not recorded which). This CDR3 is CSASRKSNTGELFF. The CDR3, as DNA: TGCAGTGCTAGTCGTAAATCCAACACCGGGGAGCTGTTTTTT.